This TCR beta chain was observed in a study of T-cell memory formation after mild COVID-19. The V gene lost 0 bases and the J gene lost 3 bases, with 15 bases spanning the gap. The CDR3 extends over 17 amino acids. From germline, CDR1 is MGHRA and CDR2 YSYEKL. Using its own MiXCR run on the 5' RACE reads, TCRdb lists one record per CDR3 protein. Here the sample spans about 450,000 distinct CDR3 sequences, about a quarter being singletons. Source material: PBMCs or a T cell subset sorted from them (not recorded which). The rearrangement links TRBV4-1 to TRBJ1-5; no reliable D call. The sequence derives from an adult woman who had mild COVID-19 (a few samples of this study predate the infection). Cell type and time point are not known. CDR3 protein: CASSQDPGGLYNQPQHF. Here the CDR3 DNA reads TGCGCCAGCAGCCAAGATCCGGGAGGACTCTACAATCAGCCCCAGCATTTT.